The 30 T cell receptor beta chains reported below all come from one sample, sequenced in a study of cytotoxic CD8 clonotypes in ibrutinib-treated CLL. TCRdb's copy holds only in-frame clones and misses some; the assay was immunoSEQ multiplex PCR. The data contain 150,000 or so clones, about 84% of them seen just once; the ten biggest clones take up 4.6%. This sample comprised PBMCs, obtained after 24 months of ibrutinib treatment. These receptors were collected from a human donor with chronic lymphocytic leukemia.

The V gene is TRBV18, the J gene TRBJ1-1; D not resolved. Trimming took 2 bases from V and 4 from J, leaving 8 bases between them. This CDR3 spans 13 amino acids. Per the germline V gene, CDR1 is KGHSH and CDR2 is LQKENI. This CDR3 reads CASSPTPSTEAFF. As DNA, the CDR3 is TGTGCCAGCTCACCAACACCCTCCACTGAAGCTTTCTTT. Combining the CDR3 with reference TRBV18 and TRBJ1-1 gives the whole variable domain NAGVMQNPRHLVRRRGQEARLRCSPMKGHSHVYWYRQLPEEGLKFMVYLQKENIIDESGMPKERFSAEFPKEGPSILRIQQVVRGDSAAYFCASSPTPSTEAFFGQGTRLTVV.

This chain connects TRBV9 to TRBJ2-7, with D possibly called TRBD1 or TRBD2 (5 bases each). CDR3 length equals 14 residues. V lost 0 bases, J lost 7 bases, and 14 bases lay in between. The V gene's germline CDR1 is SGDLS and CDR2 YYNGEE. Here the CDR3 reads CASSVEGRASEQYF. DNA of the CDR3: TGTGCCAGCAGCGTAGAGGGGCGGGCCAGTGAGCAGTACTTC.

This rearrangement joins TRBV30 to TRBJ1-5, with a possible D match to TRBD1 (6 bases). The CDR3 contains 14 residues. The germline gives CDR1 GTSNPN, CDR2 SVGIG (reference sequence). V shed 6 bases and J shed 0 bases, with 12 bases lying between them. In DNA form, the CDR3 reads TGTGCCTGTTCGGGGGGCCTTAGCAATCAGCCCCAGCATTTT. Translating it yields CACSGGLSNQPQHF.

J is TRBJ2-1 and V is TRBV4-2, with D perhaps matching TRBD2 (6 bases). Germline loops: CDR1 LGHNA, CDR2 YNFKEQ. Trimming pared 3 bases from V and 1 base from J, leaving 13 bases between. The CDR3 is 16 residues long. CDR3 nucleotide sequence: TGTGCCAGCAGCCAGTCCGCGGGGACTTCCTACAATGAGCAGTTCTTC. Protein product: CASSQSAGTSYNEQFF.

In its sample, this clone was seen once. The CDR3 sequence: CASSYPQPEQYF. DNA for the CDR3: TGTGCCAGCAGTTACCCACAGCCCGAGCAGTACTTC. J is TRBJ2-7 and V is TRBV6-5; D is unresolved. CDR1 is MNHEY and CDR2 is SVGAGI in the germline V gene. V dropped 2 bases and J dropped 6 bases, with 8 bases sitting between them. This CDR3 comprises 12 residues.

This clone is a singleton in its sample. The CDR3 loop reads CASSLSKRGGLLLGNTIYF. CDR3 in DNA: TGCGCCAGCAGCTTGTCTAAACGAGGGGGGCTGCTCCTGGGAAACACCATATATTTT. The chain recombines TRBV5-1 with TRBJ1-3; TRBD1 might be the D (6 bases). CDR1 is SGHRS, CDR2 YFSETQ, per germline. The length of the CDR3 is 19 residues. V gave up 1 base and J gave up 4 bases, with 24 bases separating them.

In nucleotides, the CDR3 is TGTGCCAGCAGCTTTGCGGGGGGCACAGATACGCAGTATTTT. Translating it yields CASSFAGGTDTQYF. The gene calls are TRBV11-2 and TRBJ2-3; 7 bases map to TRBD2. With 3 bases clipped from V and 1 base from J, the junction kept 1 base outside the gene matches. There are 14 residues in the CDR3. Germline values: CDR1 SGHAT, CDR2 FQNNGV.

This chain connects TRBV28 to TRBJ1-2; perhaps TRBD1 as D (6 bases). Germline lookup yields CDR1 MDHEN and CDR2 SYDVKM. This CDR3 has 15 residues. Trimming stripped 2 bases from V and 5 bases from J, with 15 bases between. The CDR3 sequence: CASSLPETGKYGYTF. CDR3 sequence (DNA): TGTGCCAGCAGTTTACCGGAGACAGGAAAATATGGCTACACCTTC.

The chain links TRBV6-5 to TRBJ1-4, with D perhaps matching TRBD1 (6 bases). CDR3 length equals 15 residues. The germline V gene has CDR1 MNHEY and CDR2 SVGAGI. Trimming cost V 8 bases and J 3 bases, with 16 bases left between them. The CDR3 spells CASGGGGSANEKLFF. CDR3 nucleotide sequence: TGTGCCAGCGGGGGGGGCGGGAGCGCTAATGAAAAACTGTTTTTT.

For the CDR3, the DNA is TGTGCCAGCAGGCCTTGGGACAGGGAGTGGACCACTGAAGCTTTCTTT. Translation: CASRPWDREWTTEAFF. The rearrangement links TRBV21-1 to TRBJ1-1; the DNA was not used to check the table's D call, TRBD1. TRBV21-1 is described as a pseudogene. The CDR3 length is 16 residues.

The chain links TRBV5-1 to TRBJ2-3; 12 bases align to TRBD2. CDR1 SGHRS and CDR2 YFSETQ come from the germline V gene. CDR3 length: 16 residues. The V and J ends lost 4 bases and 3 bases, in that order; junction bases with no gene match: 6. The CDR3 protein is CASSDGTSGLTDTQYF. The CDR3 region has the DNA TGCGCCAGCAGCGATGGGACTAGCGGGCTTACAGATACGCAGTATTTT.

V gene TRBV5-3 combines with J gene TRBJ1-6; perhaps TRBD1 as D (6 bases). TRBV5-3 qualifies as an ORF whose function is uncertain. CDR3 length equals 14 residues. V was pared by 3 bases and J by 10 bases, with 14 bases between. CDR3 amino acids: CARSSPTGESPLHF. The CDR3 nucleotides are TGTGCCAGAAGCTCTCCGACAGGCGAGTCACCCCTCCACTTT.

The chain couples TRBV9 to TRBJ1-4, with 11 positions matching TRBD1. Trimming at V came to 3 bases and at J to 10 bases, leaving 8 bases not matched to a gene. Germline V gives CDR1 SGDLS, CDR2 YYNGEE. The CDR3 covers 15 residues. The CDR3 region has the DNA TGTGCCAGCAGCGCAGAAGGGACAGGGGGGCGAAAACTGTTTTTT. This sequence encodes CASSAEGTGGRKLFF.

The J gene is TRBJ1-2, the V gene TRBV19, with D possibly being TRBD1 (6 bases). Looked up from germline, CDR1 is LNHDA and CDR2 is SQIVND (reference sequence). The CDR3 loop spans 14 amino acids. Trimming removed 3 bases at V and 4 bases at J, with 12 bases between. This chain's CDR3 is CASSIQGSGYGYTF. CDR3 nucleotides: TGTGCCAGTAGTATCCAGGGGTCGGGCTATGGCTACACCTTC.

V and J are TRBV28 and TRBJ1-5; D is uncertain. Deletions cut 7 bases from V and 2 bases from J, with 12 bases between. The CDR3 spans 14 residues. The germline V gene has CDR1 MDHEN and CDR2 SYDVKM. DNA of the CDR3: TGTGCCAGCACTCTGATTGGAGGCAATCAGCCCCAGCATTTT. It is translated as CASTLIGGNQPQHF.

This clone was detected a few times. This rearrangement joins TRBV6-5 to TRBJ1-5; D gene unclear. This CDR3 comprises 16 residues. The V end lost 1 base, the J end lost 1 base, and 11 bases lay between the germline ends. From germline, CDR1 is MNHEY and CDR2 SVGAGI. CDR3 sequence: CASSYYGVLSNQPQHF. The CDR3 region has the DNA TGTGCCAGCAGTTACTACGGGGTCCTGAGCAATCAGCCCCAGCATTTT.

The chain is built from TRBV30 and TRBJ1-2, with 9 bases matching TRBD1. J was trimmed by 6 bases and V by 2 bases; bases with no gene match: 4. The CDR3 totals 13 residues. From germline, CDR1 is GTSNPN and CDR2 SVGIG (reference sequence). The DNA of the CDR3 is TGTGCCTGGAGTAGGACAGGGGCGGATGGCTACACCTTC. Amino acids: CAWSRTGADGYTF.

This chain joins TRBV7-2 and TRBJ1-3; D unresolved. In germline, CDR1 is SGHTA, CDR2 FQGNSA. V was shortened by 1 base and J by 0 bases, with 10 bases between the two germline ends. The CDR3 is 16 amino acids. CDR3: CASSLDGVSSGNTIYF. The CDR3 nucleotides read TGTGCCAGCAGCTTAGATGGAGTGAGCTCTGGAAACACCATATATTTT.

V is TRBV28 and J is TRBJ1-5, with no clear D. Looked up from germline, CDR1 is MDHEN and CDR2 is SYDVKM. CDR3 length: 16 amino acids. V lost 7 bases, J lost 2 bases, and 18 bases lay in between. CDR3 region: CASNTRWGRGNQPQHF. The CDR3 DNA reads TGTGCCAGCAACACACGGTGGGGAAGGGGCAATCAGCCCCAGCATTTT.

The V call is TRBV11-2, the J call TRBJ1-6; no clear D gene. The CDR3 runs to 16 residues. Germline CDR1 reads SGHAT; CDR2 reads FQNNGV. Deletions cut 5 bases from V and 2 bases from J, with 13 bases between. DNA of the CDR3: TGTGCCAGCAGCCACCGAAGTCGAGCCTATAATTCACCCCTCCACTTT. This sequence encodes CASSHRSRAYNSPLHF.

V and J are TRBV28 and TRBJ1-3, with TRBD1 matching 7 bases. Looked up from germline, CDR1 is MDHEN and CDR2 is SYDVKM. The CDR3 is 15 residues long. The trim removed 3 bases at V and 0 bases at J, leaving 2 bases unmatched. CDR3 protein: CASSLPGGSGNTIYF. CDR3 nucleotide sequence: TGTGCCAGCAGTTTGCCAGGGGGCTCTGGAAACACCATATATTTT.

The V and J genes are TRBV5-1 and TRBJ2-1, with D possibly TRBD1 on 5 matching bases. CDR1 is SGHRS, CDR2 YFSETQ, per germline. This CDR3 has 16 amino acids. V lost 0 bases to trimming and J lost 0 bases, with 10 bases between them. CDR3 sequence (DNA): TGCGCCAGCAGCTTGGGTGCAGGGAACTCCTACAATGAGCAGTTCTTC. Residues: CASSLGAGNSYNEQFF. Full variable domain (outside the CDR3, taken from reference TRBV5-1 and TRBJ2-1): KAGVTQTPRYLIKTRGQQVTLSCSPISGHRSVSWYQQTPGQGLQFLFEYFSETQRNKGNFPGRFSGRQFSNSRSEMNVSTLELGDSALYLCASSLGAGNSYNEQFFGPGTRLTVL.

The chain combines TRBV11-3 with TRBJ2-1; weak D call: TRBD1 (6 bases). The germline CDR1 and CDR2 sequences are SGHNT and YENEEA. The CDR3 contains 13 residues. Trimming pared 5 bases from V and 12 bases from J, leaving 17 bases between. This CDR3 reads CASSRSGVGGQFF. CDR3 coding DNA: TGTGCCAGCAGCCGTTCAGGGGTAGGAGGGCAGTTCTTC.

The CDR3 coding sequence is TGTGCCAGTTTGGGAGGGGGAAGGGAGCAGTTCTTC. This gives the protein CASLGGGREQFF. The chain is built from TRBV28 and TRBJ2-1; D perhaps matches TRBD2 (7 bases). The germline V gene encodes CDR1 MDHEN and CDR2 SYDVKM. V lost 9 bases to trimming and J lost 10 bases, with 16 bases between them. The CDR3 sequence is 12 residues long. Looking up the rest from reference TRBV28 and TRBJ2-1 gives the full variable domain: DVKVTQSSRYLVKRTGEKVFLECVQDMDHENMFWYRQDPGLGLRLIYFSYDVKMKEKGDIPEGYSVSREKKERFSLILESASTNQTSMYLCASLGGGREQFFGPGTRLTVL.

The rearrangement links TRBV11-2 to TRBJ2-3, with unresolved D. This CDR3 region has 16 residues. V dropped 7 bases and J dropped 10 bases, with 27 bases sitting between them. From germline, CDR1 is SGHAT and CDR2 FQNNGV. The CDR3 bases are TGTGCCAGCATTCCACCACCCCCAATATTCGACGTACCGCAGTATTTT. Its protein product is CASIPPPPIFDVPQYF.

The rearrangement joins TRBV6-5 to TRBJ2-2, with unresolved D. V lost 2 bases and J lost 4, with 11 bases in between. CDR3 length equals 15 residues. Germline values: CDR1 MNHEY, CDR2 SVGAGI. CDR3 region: CASSYGDRGTGELFF. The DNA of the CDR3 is TGTGCCAGCAGTTACGGAGACCGAGGCACCGGGGAGCTGTTTTTT.

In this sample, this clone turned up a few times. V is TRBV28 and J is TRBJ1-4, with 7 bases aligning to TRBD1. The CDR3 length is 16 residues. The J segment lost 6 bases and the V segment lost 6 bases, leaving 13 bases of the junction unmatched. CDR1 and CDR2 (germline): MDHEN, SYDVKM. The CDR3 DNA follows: TGTGCCAGCAGCTCCAGGGGGTTTGGGGGAGATGAAAAACTGTTTTTT. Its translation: CASSSRGFGGDEKLFF.

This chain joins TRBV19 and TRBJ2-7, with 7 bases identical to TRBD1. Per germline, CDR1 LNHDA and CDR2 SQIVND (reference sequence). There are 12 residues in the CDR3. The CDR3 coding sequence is TGTGCCAGTAGCGAAGACTTCCGGGACAGATTTGTT. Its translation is CASSEDFRDRFV.

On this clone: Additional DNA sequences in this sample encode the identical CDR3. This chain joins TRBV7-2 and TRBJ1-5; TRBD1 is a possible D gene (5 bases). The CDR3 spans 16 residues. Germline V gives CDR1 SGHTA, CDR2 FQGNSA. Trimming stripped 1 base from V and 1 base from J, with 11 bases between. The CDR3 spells CASSLVGGTSNQPQHF. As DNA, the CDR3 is TGTGCCAGCAGCTTAGTTGGGGGGACGAGCAATCAGCCCCAGCATTTT.

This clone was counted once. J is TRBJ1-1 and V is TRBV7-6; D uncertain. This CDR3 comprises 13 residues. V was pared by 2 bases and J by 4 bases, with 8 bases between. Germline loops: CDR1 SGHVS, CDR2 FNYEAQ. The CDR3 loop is CASSLQGSTEAFF. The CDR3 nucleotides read TGTGCCAGCAGCTTACAAGGGTCCACTGAAGCTTTCTTT.